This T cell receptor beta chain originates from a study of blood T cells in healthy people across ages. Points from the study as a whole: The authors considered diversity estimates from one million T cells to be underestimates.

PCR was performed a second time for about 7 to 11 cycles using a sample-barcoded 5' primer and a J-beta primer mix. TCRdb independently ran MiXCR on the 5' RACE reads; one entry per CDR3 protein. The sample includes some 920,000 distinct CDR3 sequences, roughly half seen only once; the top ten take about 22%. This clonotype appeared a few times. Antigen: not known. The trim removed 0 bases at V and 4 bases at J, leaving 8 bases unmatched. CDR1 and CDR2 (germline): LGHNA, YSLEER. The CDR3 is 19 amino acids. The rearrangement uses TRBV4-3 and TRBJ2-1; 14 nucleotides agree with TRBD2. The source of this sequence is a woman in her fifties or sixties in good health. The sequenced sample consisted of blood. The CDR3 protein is CASSQELGLAGVIYNEQFF. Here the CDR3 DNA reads TGCGCCAGCAGCCAAGAGTTGGGACTAGCGGGAGTAATATACAATGAGCAGTTCTTC.